A selection of T cell receptor beta chains follows, all from one sample in a study of cytotoxic CD8 clonotypes in ibrutinib-treated CLL. Sequencing was performed with immunoSEQ multiplex PCR; in TCRdb, only in-frame clones are kept and a portion is missing. The data hold 50,000 to 65,000 clones, with roughly 50% observed a single time. The sample was PBMCs, taken after 12 months of ibrutinib treatment. The receptor source for this set is a human donor with chronic lymphocytic leukemia. CDR3s include the opening cysteine and the closing phenylalanine or tryptophan. The D gene is left open where the match is weak. Only some rows state a clone size, as once, few, many or a class for expanded clones.

D gene: NA
V gene: TRBV19
J gene: TRBJ2-1
clone size: NA
CDR3 DNA: TGTGCCAGTAGTAGCCCGGGGCCCGCCTACAATGAGCAGTTCTTC
CDR3 protein: CASSSPGPAYNEQFF

D gene: NA
V gene: TRBV5-4
J gene: TRBJ2-7
clone size: NA
CDR3 DNA: TGTGCCAGCAGCTTGGCTACAGGCTACTCAAACTACGAGCAGTACTTC
CDR3 protein: CASSLATGYSNYEQYF

D gene: TRBD2
V gene: TRBV5-8
J gene: TRBJ2-3
clone size: NA
CDR3 DNA: TGTGCCAGCACCACCCGGCCTAGCGGGGGGTGGAGCACAGATACGCAGTATTTT
CDR3 protein: CASTTRPSGGWSTDTQYF

D gene: TRBD2
V gene: TRBV19
J gene: TRBJ2-5
clone size: NA
CDR3 DNA: TGTGCCAGTACCAGCGGGAGGGGGTACCAAGAGACCCAGTACTTC
CDR3 protein: CASTSGRGYQETQYF

D gene: NA
V gene: TRBV6-1
J gene: TRBJ1-2
clone size: NA
CDR3 DNA: TGTGCCAGCAGTGAATTTGAGGGCAACTATGGCTACACCTTC
CDR3 protein: CASSEFEGNYGYTF

D gene: TRBD2
V gene: TRBV4-2
J gene: TRBJ2-1
clone size: NA
CDR3 DNA: TGTGCCAGCAGCCTGGGACTAGCGGGGGGGCTAAGTTTTGATGAGCAGTTCTTC
CDR3 protein: CASSLGLAGGLSFDEQFF

D gene: TRBD1
V gene: TRBV6-1
J gene: TRBJ1-1
clone size: few
CDR3 DNA: TGTGCCAGCAGTCGACAGGGTGGGGACACTGAAGCTTTCTTT
CDR3 protein: CASSRQGGDTEAFF

D gene: NA
V gene: TRBV28
J gene: TRBJ1-2
clone size: NA
CDR3 DNA: TGTGCCAGCAGTGGGGGCTTCCATTGGGGCTACACCTTC
CDR3 protein: CASSGGFHWGYTF

D gene: NA
V gene: TRBV30
J gene: TRBJ2-2
clone size: once
CDR3 DNA: TGTGCCTTTTTCCACAGAGTCGCGAACACCGGGGAGCTGTTTTTT
CDR3 protein: CAFFHRVANTGELFF

D gene: NA
V gene: TRBV7-2
J gene: TRBJ2-1
clone size: NA
CDR3 DNA: TGTGCCAGCAGCTTAAGGCAGGGTTACGACAATGAGCAGTTCTTC
CDR3 protein: CASSLRQGYDNEQFF

D gene: TRBD2
V gene: TRBV9
J gene: TRBJ2-3
clone size: many
CDR3 DNA: TGTGCCAGCAGCGTGTTAGCGGGGGACACAGATACGCAGTATTTT
CDR3 protein: CASSVLAGDTDTQYF

D gene: TRBD2
V gene: TRBV2
J gene: TRBJ2-5
clone size: few
CDR3 DNA: TGTGCCAGCAGTGAGGCCCCCGCGTTAGCGGGAGAGACCCAGTACTTC
CDR3 protein: CASSEAPALAGETQYF

D gene: NA
V gene: TRBV5-1
J gene: TRBJ1-1
clone size: NA
CDR3 DNA: TGCGCCAGCAGCGTCACAGGTTCCACTGAAGCTTTCTTT
CDR3 protein: CASSVTGSTEAFF

D gene: TRBD2
V gene: TRBV10-2
J gene: TRBJ2-3
clone size: NA
CDR3 DNA: TGCGCCAGCAGTGAGTCGCGGTCTAGCGGATACACAGATACGCAGTATTTT
CDR3 protein: CASSESRSSGYTDTQYF

D gene: NA
V gene: TRBV10-3
J gene: TRBJ2-1
clone size: NA
CDR3 DNA: TGTGCCATCGGGGGGCAGGGTCGGAATGAGCAGTTCTTC
CDR3 protein: CAIGGQGRNEQFF

D gene: TRBD2
V gene: TRBV7-8
J gene: TRBJ2-1
clone size: few
CDR3 DNA: TGTGCCAGCGCTGACTCACTAGCGGCCCACAATGAGCAGTTCTTC
CDR3 protein: CASADSLAAHNEQFF

D gene: NA
V gene: TRBV7-9
J gene: TRBJ2-1
clone size: NA
CDR3 DNA: TGTGCCAGCAGCCCCCGACTAGTTCTTCAATCAAGGGAGCAGTTCTTC
CDR3 protein: CASSPRLVLQSREQFF